One sample yielded the 17 T cell receptor beta chains listed below, sequenced in a study of blood T cell repertoires in COVID-19. The table came from immunoSEQ multiplex PCR; TCRdb's copy has only in-frame clones and leaves some out. This sample has 85,000 to 120,000 clones, with around 90% found just once. The specimen was peripheral blood. The source is a woman in her 50s with COVID-19, enrolled during active disease.

The chain links TRBV28 to TRBJ2-7, with D possibly being TRBD1 (7 bases). CDR1 and CDR2 from the germline V gene are MDHEN and SYDVKM. The V and J ends lost 8 bases and 0 bases respectively, with 14 bases between them. The CDR3 contains 14 residues. The CDR3 DNA is TGTGCCAGCCGGAGGGACAGCAACTCCTACGAGCAGTACTTC. This encodes CASRRDSNSYEQYF.

This chain links TRBV29-1 with TRBJ2-3, with TRBD1 matching over 7 bases. Germline CDR1 reads SQVTM; CDR2 reads ANQGSEA. The CDR3 totals 15 residues. V shed 3 bases, J shed 2 bases, and the junction held 8 bases outside the gene matches. In nucleotides, the CDR3 is TGCAGCGTTGAGGTGCAGGACAGGCTCACAGATACGCAGTATTTT. Amino acid sequence: CSVEVQDRLTDTQYF.

The chain uses TRBV3-1 (or the pseudogene TRBV3-2) and TRBJ1-2; D not certain. The CDR3 loop spans 13 amino acids. The germline gives CDR1 LGHDT, CDR2 YNNKEL (reference sequence). Trimming took 2 bases from V and 8 from J, leaving 12 bases between them. The CDR3 spells CASSQPGRRGYTF. The CDR3 DNA is TGTGCCAGCAGCCAACCGGGGAGGAGGGGCTACACCTTC.

In this sample, this clone turned up once. V usage is TRBV4-3 and J usage is TRBJ1-4; D gene uncertain. CDR3 length: 15 amino acids. Trimming removed 3 bases from V and 3 bases from J, with 11 bases in between. Germline CDR1 and CDR2: LGHNA and YSLEER. As DNA, the CDR3 is TGCGCCAGCAGCCAGGAGTACACACCTAATGAAAAACTGTTTTTT. It encodes CASSQEYTPNEKLFF.

The J gene is TRBJ1-4, the V gene TRBV5-5; no definite D call. The germline gives CDR1 SGHKS, CDR2 YYEKEE (reference sequence). This CDR3 has 15 residues. V was trimmed by 0 bases and J by 0 bases, leaving 6 bases between them. The CDR3 here is CASSLVTATNEKLFF. The CDR3 region has the DNA TGTGCCAGCAGCTTGGTAACGGCAACTAATGAAAAACTGTTTTTT.

V gene TRBV18 combines with J gene TRBJ1-3; tentative D call: TRBD1 (5 bases). This CDR3 has 16 amino acids. The V gene lost 6 bases and the J gene lost 0 bases, with 15 bases spanning the gap. Per the germline V gene, CDR1 is KGHSH and CDR2 is LQKENI. DNA of the CDR3: TGTGCCAGCTCTCCCTTGCAGGGAAACTCTGGAAACACCATATATTTT. Encoded protein: CASSPLQGNSGNTIYF.

The chain has TRBV7-9 and TRBJ2-1; perhaps TRBD2 as D (6 bases). The CDR3 runs 15 residues. Trimming stripped 2 bases from V and 3 bases from J, with 11 bases between. Germline lookup yields CDR1 SEHNR and CDR2 FQNEAQ (reference sequence). This CDR3 is CASSLISGGYNEQFF. The CDR3 DNA is TGTGCCAGCAGCTTAATTTCCGGGGGCTACAATGAGCAGTTCTTC.

Remarks on this clone: The sample holds other DNA sequences that translate to the same CDR3. The V gene is TRBV12-5, the J gene TRBJ2-3, with 13 bases matching TRBD2. J was trimmed by 1 base and V by 6 bases; bases with no gene match: 4. Germline V gives CDR1 LGHNT, CDR2 FRNRAP. The CDR3 length is 16 residues. The CDR3 sequence: CASGTGTSGGTDTQYF. Written as DNA, the CDR3 is TGTGCTAGTGGCACCGGGACTAGCGGGGGCACAGATACGCAGTATTTT.

The chain combines TRBV11-2 with TRBJ1-6, with 7 positions matching TRBD1. From germline, CDR1 is SGHAT and CDR2 FQNNGV. There are 15 residues in the CDR3. V gave up 0 bases and J gave up 5 bases; unmatched junction bases: 1. This CDR3 reads CASSLDRGNNSPLHF. DNA for the CDR3: TGTGCCAGCAGCTTAGACAGGGGGAATAATTCACCCCTCCACTTT. The full variable domain, rest sourced from reference TRBV11-2 and TRBJ1-6, is EAGVAQSPRYKIIEKRQSVAFWCNPISGHATLYWYQQILGQGPKLLIQFQNNGVVDDSQLPKDRFSAERLKGVDSTLKIQPAKLEDSAVYLCASSLDRGNNSPLHFGNGTRLTVT.

V gene TRBV10-3 combines with J gene TRBJ1-6, with TRBD1 identical over 8 bases. The V gene's germline CDR1 is ENHRY and CDR2 SYGVKD. V lost 6 bases and J lost 8; bases outside the gene matches: 3. CDR3 size: 13 residues. The DNA of the CDR3 is TGTGCCATCAGCTTGGACAGGGATTCACCCCTCCACTTT. Translation: CAISLDRDSPLHF.

This chain uses TRBV24-1 with TRBJ2-3, with D perhaps matching TRBD2 (5 bases). The V gene's germline CDR1 is KGHDR and CDR2 SFDVKD. Trimming removed 5 bases at V and 0 bases at J, with 17 bases between. The CDR3 contains 17 residues. The chain's CDR3 is CATSALGSGISTDTQYF. In DNA, the CDR3 is TGTGCCACCAGTGCTCTTGGCAGCGGAATTAGCACAGATACGCAGTATTTT.

This clone was seen only a few times. The DNA of the CDR3 is TGCGCCAGCAGTGAGTCGAATCTGGGACTAGCCACGGAGACCCAGTACTTC. Translation: CASSESNLGLATETQYF. This rearrangement joins TRBV10-1 to TRBJ2-5, with TRBD2 matching over 9 bases. The CDR3 loop spans 17 amino acids. V was pared by 0 bases and J by 5 bases, with 10 bases of the junction left unmatched. CDR1 and CDR2 (germline): WNHNN, SYGVQD (reference sequence).

J is TRBJ1-5 and V is TRBV28; D gene ambiguous. With 3 bases removed from V and 12 bases from J, the gap between germline ends came to 9 bases. CDR3 length: 11 amino acids. The germline CDR1 and CDR2 sequences are MDHEN and SYDVKM. The CDR3 DNA sequence: TGTGCCAGCAGTTTCGGGTGGCTCCAGCATTTT. Its protein is CASSFGWLQHF. The entire variable domain, with the rest obtained from reference TRBV28 and TRBJ1-5, is as follows: DVKVTQSSRYLVKRTGEKVFLECVQDMDHENMFWYRQDPGLGLRLIYFSYDVKMKEKGDIPEGYSVSREKKERFSLILESASTNQTSMYLCASSFGWLQHFGDGTRLSIL.

The chain recombines TRBV11-2 with TRBJ2-1; 7 bases line up with TRBD1. Germline V gene sequence: CDR1 SGHAT, CDR2 FQNNGV. The CDR3 has 13 residues. V lost 1 base and J lost 13; bases outside the gene matches: 7. Here the CDR3 reads CASSLGNTGDQFF. CDR3 in DNA: TGTGCCAGCAGCTTAGGGAATACAGGGGACCAGTTCTTC.

In the case of this clone: The same CDR3 is also encoded by other DNA sequences in this sample. The rearrangement links TRBV28 to TRBJ1-1; D may be TRBD1 (6 bases). The V and J ends lost 5 bases and 3 bases respectively, with 13 bases between them. The CDR3 is made up of 14 amino acids. Germline loops: CDR1 MDHEN, CDR2 SYDVKM. The CDR3 loop is CASSTQGLDTEAFF. CDR3 nucleotide sequence: TGTGCCAGCAGTACTCAGGGGTTAGACACTGAAGCTTTCTTT.

The chain uses TRBV7-2 and TRBJ2-2; D unresolved. The germline V gene has CDR1 SGHTA and CDR2 FQGNSA. CDR3 length: 14 amino acids. Deletions cut 4 bases from V and 5 bases from J, with 11 bases between. The CDR3 coding sequence is TGTGCCAGCAGCTCTCGCGCCAAAACCGGGGAGCTGTTTTTT. Residues: CASSSRAKTGELFF.

The chain employs TRBV4-1 and TRBJ1-2; TRBD1 agrees at 7 bases. The CDR3 contains 17 residues. The V gene end was trimmed by 0 bases and the J gene end by 3 bases; junction bases not matched to a gene: 10. Germline V gene sequence: CDR1 MGHRA, CDR2 YSYEKL. The CDR3, as DNA: TGCGCCAGCAGCCAAGAGTACGGAACAGGGGTAGACTATGGCTACACCTTC. Encoded protein: CASSQEYGTGVDYGYTF.